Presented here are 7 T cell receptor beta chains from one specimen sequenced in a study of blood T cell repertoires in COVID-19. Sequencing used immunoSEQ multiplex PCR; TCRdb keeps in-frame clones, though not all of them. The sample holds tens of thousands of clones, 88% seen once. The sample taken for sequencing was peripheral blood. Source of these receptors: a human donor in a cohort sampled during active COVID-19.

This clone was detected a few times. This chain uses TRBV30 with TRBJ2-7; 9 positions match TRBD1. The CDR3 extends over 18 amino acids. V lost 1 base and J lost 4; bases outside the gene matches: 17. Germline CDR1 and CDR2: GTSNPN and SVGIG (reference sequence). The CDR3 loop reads CAWSGQLSGDRARYEQYF. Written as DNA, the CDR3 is TGTGCCTGGAGTGGTCAACTGTCCGGGGACAGGGCCAGGTACGAGCAGTACTTC. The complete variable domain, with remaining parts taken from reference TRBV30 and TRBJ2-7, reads SQTIHQWPATLVQPVGSPLSLECTVEGTSNPNLYWYRQAAGRGLQLLFYSVGIGQISSEVPQNLSASRPQDRQFILSSKKLLLSDSGFYLCAWSGQLSGDRARYEQYFGPGTRLTVT.

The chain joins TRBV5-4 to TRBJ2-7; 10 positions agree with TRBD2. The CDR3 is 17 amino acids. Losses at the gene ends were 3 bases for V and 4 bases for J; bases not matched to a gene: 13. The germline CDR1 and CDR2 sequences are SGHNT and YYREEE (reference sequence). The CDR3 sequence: CASSSAQASGSIYEQYF. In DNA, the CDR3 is TGTGCCAGCAGCTCGGCCCAGGCTAGCGGGAGTATTTACGAGCAGTACTTC.

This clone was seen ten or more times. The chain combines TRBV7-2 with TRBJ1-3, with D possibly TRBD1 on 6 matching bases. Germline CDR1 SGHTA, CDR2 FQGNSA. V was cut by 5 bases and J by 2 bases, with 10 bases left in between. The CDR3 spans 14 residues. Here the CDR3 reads CASSPGVTGNTIYF. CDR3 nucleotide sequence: TGTGCCAGCAGCCCAGGGGTAACTGGAAACACCATATATTTT.

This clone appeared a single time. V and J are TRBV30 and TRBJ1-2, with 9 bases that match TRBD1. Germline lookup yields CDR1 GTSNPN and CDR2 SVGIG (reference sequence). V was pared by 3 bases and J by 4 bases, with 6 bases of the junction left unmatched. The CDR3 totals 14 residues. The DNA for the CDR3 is TGTGCCTGGAGCTCGACAGGGGGTGGCTATGGCTACACCTTC. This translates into CAWSSTGGGYGYTF.

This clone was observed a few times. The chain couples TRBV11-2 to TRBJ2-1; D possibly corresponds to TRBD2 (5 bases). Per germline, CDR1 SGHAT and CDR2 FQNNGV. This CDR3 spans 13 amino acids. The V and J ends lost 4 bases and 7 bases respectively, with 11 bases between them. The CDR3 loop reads CASSYGVGNEQFF. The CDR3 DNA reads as TGTGCCAGCAGCTACGGGGTGGGAAATGAGCAGTTCTTC.

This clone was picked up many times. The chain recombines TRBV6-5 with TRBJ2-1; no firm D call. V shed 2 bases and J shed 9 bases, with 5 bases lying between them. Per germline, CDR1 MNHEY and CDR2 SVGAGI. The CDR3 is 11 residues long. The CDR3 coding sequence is TGTGCCAGCAGTTACGGTAGTGAGCAGTTCTTC. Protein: CASSYGSEQFF.

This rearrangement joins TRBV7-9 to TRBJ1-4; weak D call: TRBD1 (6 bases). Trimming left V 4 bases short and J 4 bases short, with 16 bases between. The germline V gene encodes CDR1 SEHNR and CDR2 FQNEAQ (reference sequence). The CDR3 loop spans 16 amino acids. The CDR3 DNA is TGTGCCAGCAGCTCCGAACTTGACAGGTTTAATGAAAAACTGTTTTTT. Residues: CASSSELDRFNEKLFF.